This is a list of T cell receptor beta chains from one sample in a study of cytomegalovirus exposure and HLA in healthy donors. Clones were sequenced by immunoSEQ multiplex PCR, and TCRdb holds only the in-frame ones, with some missing. The sample lists around 140,000 clones, 75% to 90% occurring once. Sequences were obtained from PBMCs. All receptors come from a woman aged 30 to 39 in good health and CMV-seronegative. Each CDR3 is given with its conserved first and last residue. A D gene is named only where the DNA matches it firmly. Size values are once, few and many counts, or a class for expanded clones, and some rows have none.

v_call: TRBV11-2; j_call: TRBJ1-1; clone_size: .; d_call: .; cdr3_nt: TGTGCCAGCAGCCTACAGGGCTCTGAAGCTTTCTTT; cdr3_aa: CASSLQGSEAFF
v_call: TRBV2; j_call: TRBJ2-3; clone_size: .; d_call: .; cdr3_nt: TGTGTCGGGGTGCGGGGTTTCACAGATACGCAGTATTTT; cdr3_aa: CVGVRGFTDTQYF
v_call: TRBV5-6; j_call: TRBJ2-7; clone_size: once; d_call: TRBD2; cdr3_nt: TGTGCCTCATGGGGCGGGGGAAACGAGCAGTACTTC; cdr3_aa: CASWGGGNEQYF
v_call: TRBV10-3; j_call: TRBJ2-7; clone_size: .; d_call: TRBD1; cdr3_nt: TGTGCCATCGGGACAGGGGCAAACTACGAGCAGTACTTC; cdr3_aa: CAIGTGANYEQYF
v_call: TRBV5-8; j_call: TRBJ1-6; clone_size: few; d_call: .; cdr3_nt: TGTGCCAGCAGCTTGACCCGTTATACGGTTTGGAATTCACCCCTCCACTTT; cdr3_aa: CASSLTRYTVWNSPLHF
v_call: TRBV4-1; j_call: TRBJ2-1; clone_size: .; d_call: TRBD2; cdr3_nt: TGCGCCAGCAGCCAAGTTGGTAGCGGGAGAGACAATGAGCAGTTCTTC; cdr3_aa: CASSQVGSGRDNEQFF
v_call: TRBV4-3; j_call: TRBJ2-7; clone_size: many; d_call: TRBD2; cdr3_nt: TGCGCCAGCAGCCAAAATCCAGGCGGGGGGGCAGATGAGCAGTACTTC; cdr3_aa: CASSQNPGGGADEQYF
v_call: TRBV7-9; j_call: TRBJ2-7; clone_size: .; d_call: .; cdr3_nt: TGTGCCAGCAGCTTAATCCCAGGGACCTACGAGCAGTACTTC; cdr3_aa: CASSLIPGTYEQYF
v_call: TRBV28; j_call: TRBJ1-1; clone_size: few; d_call: .; cdr3_nt: TGTGCCAGCAGTCCCCTTCGGGGGGCTTTCTTT; cdr3_aa: CASSPLRGAFF
v_call: TRBV19; j_call: TRBJ2-3; clone_size: .; d_call: TRBD2; cdr3_nt: TGTGCCAGTAGTATGGGACTAGTGACAGATACGCAGTATTTT; cdr3_aa: CASSMGLVTDTQYF
v_call: TRBV2; j_call: TRBJ2-7; clone_size: .; d_call: TRBD2; cdr3_nt: TGTGCCAGCCAAGTCGGGGGGGCCTACGAGCAGTACTTC; cdr3_aa: CASQVGGAYEQYF
v_call: TRBV5-1; j_call: TRBJ1-5; clone_size: .; d_call: .; cdr3_nt: TGCGCCAGCAGCGCCAACGGGGTTAGCAATCAGCCCCAGCATTTT; cdr3_aa: CASSANGVSNQPQHF
v_call: TRBV15; j_call: TRBJ1-2; clone_size: once; d_call: .; cdr3_nt: TGTGCCACCAGCGTATCGACAGCGGGCTACACCTTC; cdr3_aa: CATSVSTAGYTF
v_call: TRBV6-5; j_call: TRBJ2-7; clone_size: .; d_call: TRBD2; cdr3_nt: TGTGCCAGCAGCCTCGGGAGGCCGGTAGGCGAGCAGTACTTC; cdr3_aa: CASSLGRPVGEQYF
v_call: TRBV7-2; j_call: TRBJ2-5; clone_size: .; d_call: .; cdr3_nt: TGTGCCAGCTCACCGGGTCAAGGGGGGAGGGGAGAGACCCAGTACTTC; cdr3_aa: CASSPGQGGRGETQYF
v_call: TRBV7-9; j_call: TRBJ2-7; clone_size: .; d_call: .; cdr3_nt: TGTGCCAGCAGCTTAGCGCGGGTTGGGCTTACAGAGCAGTACTTC; cdr3_aa: CASSLARVGLTEQYF
v_call: TRBV2; j_call: TRBJ2-5; clone_size: .; d_call: .; cdr3_nt: TGTGCCAGCCAGTACCAAGAGACCCAGTACTTC; cdr3_aa: CASQYQETQYF
v_call: TRBV18; j_call: TRBJ2-7; clone_size: few; d_call: .; cdr3_nt: TGTGCCAGCTCGCCCGGGGCCTACGAGCAGTACTTC; cdr3_aa: CASSPGAYEQYF
v_call: TRBV15; j_call: TRBJ2-2; clone_size: .; d_call: TRBD2; cdr3_nt: TGTGCCACCAGCGCCCGACTAGCGGGAGGGCCCTCAGGGACCGGGGAGCTGTTTTTT; cdr3_aa: CATSARLAGGPSGTGELFF
v_call: TRBV7-9; j_call: TRBJ1-3; clone_size: .; d_call: .; cdr3_nt: TGTGCCAGCAGCGACCCCCGGGTTATTTACTCTGGAAACACCATATATTTT; cdr3_aa: CASSDPRVIYSGNTIYF
v_call: TRBV5-1; j_call: TRBJ2-1; clone_size: once; d_call: TRBD2; cdr3_nt: TGCGCCAGCAGCGGGGGGGGATATGGGGCGAATGAGCAGTTCTTC; cdr3_aa: CASSGGGYGANEQFF
v_call: TRBV2; j_call: TRBJ1-5; clone_size: .; d_call: .; cdr3_nt: TGTGCCAGCAGTGAGGCGGGTTTTAGCAATCAGCCCCAGCATTTT; cdr3_aa: CASSEAGFSNQPQHF
v_call: TRBV7-8; j_call: TRBJ1-6; clone_size: .; d_call: TRBD1; cdr3_nt: TGTGCCAGCAGCTTAGTCGGGACAGGTAGAGGAAATTCACCCCTCCACTTT; cdr3_aa: CASSLVGTGRGNSPLHF
v_call: TRBV29-1; j_call: TRBJ2-1; clone_size: .; d_call: .; cdr3_nt: TGCAGCATTCCCTGGGGCTCGGATCCGTTCTTC; cdr3_aa: CSIPWGSDPFF
v_call: TRBV9; j_call: TRBJ1-6; clone_size: .; d_call: .; cdr3_nt: TGTGCCAGCAGCTCCCCCCCCGGGGGGGGCTGGAATTCACCCCTCCACTTT; cdr3_aa: CASSSPPGGGWNSPLHF
v_call: TRBV7-2; j_call: TRBJ2-1; clone_size: .; d_call: .; cdr3_nt: TGTGCCAGCAGCTCCTCCCGGGAAGGGCCGTTCTTC; cdr3_aa: CASSSSREGPFF
v_call: TRBV7-9; j_call: TRBJ2-3; clone_size: .; d_call: TRBD2; cdr3_nt: TGTGCCAGCAGCTTGACTAGCGGGAGGGCCGATTCGTTTCCAGATACGCAGTATTTT; cdr3_aa: CASSLTSGRADSFPDTQYF
v_call: TRBV5-1; j_call: TRBJ2-2; clone_size: .; d_call: TRBD1; cdr3_nt: TGCGCCAGCAGCTTCCTCACAGGGGGCGGCACCGGGGAGCTGTTTTTT; cdr3_aa: CASSFLTGGGTGELFF
v_call: TRBV4-1; j_call: TRBJ2-5; clone_size: .; d_call: TRBD1; cdr3_nt: TGCGCCAGCAGCCCCAGGGGGACAGGGAATATAGGGGAGACCCAGTACTTC; cdr3_aa: CASSPRGTGNIGETQYF
v_call: TRBV4-1; j_call: TRBJ2-1; clone_size: .; d_call: TRBD1; cdr3_nt: TGCGCCAGCAGCCAAGCCCCCTCAGGGGGCTCCTACAATGAGCAGTTCTTC; cdr3_aa: CASSQAPSGGSYNEQFF
v_call: TRBV13; j_call: TRBJ2-3; clone_size: .; d_call: .; cdr3_nt: TGTGCCAGCAGCTTGCGCGGGGGCACAGATACGCAGTATTTT; cdr3_aa: CASSLRGGTDTQYF
v_call: TRBV27; j_call: TRBJ2-3; clone_size: .; d_call: .; cdr3_nt: TGTGCCAGCAGTTTTCACTTACGAGATACGCAGTATTTT; cdr3_aa: CASSFHLRDTQYF
v_call: TRBV18; j_call: TRBJ1-5; clone_size: once; d_call: TRBD1; cdr3_nt: TGTGCCAGCTCACCTCCGGGACAGGGGAGTCAGCCCCAGCATTTT; cdr3_aa: CASSPPGQGSQPQHF
v_call: TRBV18; j_call: TRBJ2-3; clone_size: .; d_call: .; cdr3_nt: TGTGCCAGCTCGTCCCGGGACACAGCAGATACGCAGTATTTT; cdr3_aa: CASSSRDTADTQYF
v_call: TRBV5-6; j_call: TRBJ1-1; clone_size: few; d_call: TRBD1; cdr3_nt: TGTGCCAGCAGCTTGGCCCCGACAGGGGGGACTGAAGCTTTCTTT; cdr3_aa: CASSLAPTGGTEAFF
v_call: TRBV4-3; j_call: TRBJ2-7; clone_size: .; d_call: TRBD1; cdr3_nt: TGCGCCAGCAGCCAATCCAGGGGGCGGTACGAGCAGTACTTC; cdr3_aa: CASSQSRGRYEQYF
v_call: TRBV19; j_call: TRBJ1-2; clone_size: few; d_call: .; cdr3_nt: TGTGCCAGTAATGACGGGGGAACTAACTATGGCTACACCTTC; cdr3_aa: CASNDGGTNYGYTF
v_call: TRBV7-9; j_call: TRBJ2-7; clone_size: .; d_call: TRBD1; cdr3_nt: TGTGCCAGCAGCTTCGCGGACAGGGAGATTTACGAGCAGTACTTC; cdr3_aa: CASSFADREIYEQYF
v_call: TRBV19; j_call: TRBJ1-2; clone_size: .; d_call: .; cdr3_nt: TGTGCCAGTAGTATATGGGGCCAATATGGCTACACCTTC; cdr3_aa: CASSIWGQYGYTF
v_call: TRBV11-2; j_call: TRBJ2-5; clone_size: .; d_call: TRBD1; cdr3_nt: TGTGCCAGCAGCCTCGACAGGGGGCGCGTAGAGACCCAGTACTTC; cdr3_aa: CASSLDRGRVETQYF
v_call: TRBV5-4; j_call: TRBJ2-1; clone_size: .; d_call: TRBD2; cdr3_nt: TGTGCCAGCAGCCATAGGACTAGCGGGAGGAGTGAGCAGTTCTTC; cdr3_aa: CASSHRTSGRSEQFF
v_call: TRBV6-1; j_call: TRBJ2-5; clone_size: .; d_call: TRBD2; cdr3_nt: TGTGCCAGCAGTGAAGTTAGCGGGTCGGGAGAGACCCAGTACTTC; cdr3_aa: CASSEVSGSGETQYF
v_call: TRBV6-1; j_call: TRBJ1-5; clone_size: .; d_call: .; cdr3_nt: TGTGCCAGCACCTTGTACAGCGGGGCCAATCAGCCCCAGCATTTT; cdr3_aa: CASTLYSGANQPQHF
v_call: TRBV15; j_call: TRBJ2-6; clone_size: .; d_call: .; cdr3_nt: TGTGCCACCGTGGGACTCTCCTCTGGGGCCAACGTCCTGACTTTC; cdr3_aa: CATVGLSSGANVLTF
v_call: TRBV18; j_call: TRBJ2-5; clone_size: .; d_call: .; cdr3_nt: TGTGCCAGCTCACCGGGGGCAGGGGAGACCCAGTACTTC; cdr3_aa: CASSPGAGETQYF
v_call: TRBV10-3; j_call: TRBJ1-1; clone_size: few; d_call: .; cdr3_nt: TGTGCCATCAGTGAGTCGGTCGACAGTCACACTGAAGCTTTCTTT; cdr3_aa: CAISESVDSHTEAFF
v_call: TRBV7-2; j_call: TRBJ2-1; clone_size: once; d_call: .; cdr3_nt: TGTGCCAGCAGCTTAAGAACCAGGGCCGGTGAGCAGTTCTTC; cdr3_aa: CASSLRTRAGEQFF
v_call: TRBV19; j_call: TRBJ2-2; clone_size: .; d_call: TRBD2; cdr3_nt: TGTGCCAGCGCCCTCCGGGCTAGCGGACGCACGGAGCTGTTTTTT; cdr3_aa: CASALRASGRTELFF
v_call: TRBV19; j_call: TRBJ1-1; clone_size: .; d_call: .; cdr3_nt: TGTGCCAGTAGTGGAGGGTACCCAAGGAACACTGAAGCTTTCTTT; cdr3_aa: CASSGGYPRNTEAFF
v_call: TRBV7-9; j_call: TRBJ2-5; clone_size: .; d_call: TRBD1; cdr3_nt: TGTGCCAGCAGCTTCGGACAGGGAGAGGTAGAGACCCAGTACTTC; cdr3_aa: CASSFGQGEVETQYF
v_call: TRBV4-2; j_call: TRBJ1-2; clone_size: once; d_call: .; cdr3_nt: TGTGCCAGCAGCCAAGGAGGGTTTGGGGGCTACACCTTC; cdr3_aa: CASSQGGFGGYTF
v_call: TRBV19; j_call: TRBJ2-6; clone_size: .; d_call: TRBD1; cdr3_nt: TGTGCCAGTAGCCAGGACAGGGTCATCCGTGGGGCCAACGTCCTGACTTTC; cdr3_aa: CASSQDRVIRGANVLTF
v_call: TRBV4-1; j_call: TRBJ2-1; clone_size: .; d_call: TRBD2; cdr3_nt: TGCGCCAGCAGCCAATTCCAGGCCACTAGCGGGAGGTACAGTTCCTACAATGAGCAGTTCTTC; cdr3_aa: CASSQFQATSGRYSSYNEQFF
v_call: TRBV28; j_call: TRBJ2-3; clone_size: .; d_call: TRBD1; cdr3_nt: TGTGCCAGCAGTTTATGGACAGGGGGTGGAGATACGCAGTATTTT; cdr3_aa: CASSLWTGGGDTQYF
v_call: TRBV6-4; j_call: TRBJ1-2; clone_size: once; d_call: .; cdr3_nt: TGTGCCAGCAGCCCAGATTCCGGGCGGGGCCACACCTTC; cdr3_aa: CASSPDSGRGHTF
v_call: TRBV7-9; j_call: TRBJ1-6; clone_size: .; d_call: .; cdr3_nt: TGTTCCAGCAGCTTAACTAGGGGGAAGGATTCACCCCTCCACTTT; cdr3_aa: CSSSLTRGKDSPLHF
v_call: TRBV11-2; j_call: TRBJ2-1; clone_size: .; d_call: TRBD2; cdr3_nt: TGTGCCAGCAGCTTAGAGGTGCTAGCGGGGTCCTATGAGCAGTTCTTC; cdr3_aa: CASSLEVLAGSYEQFF
v_call: TRBV7-9; j_call: TRBJ1-1; clone_size: .; d_call: .; cdr3_nt: TGTGCCAGCAGCGAATGGGGGAGGGACACTGAAGCTTTCTTT; cdr3_aa: CASSEWGRDTEAFF
v_call: TRBV5-1; j_call: TRBJ1-2; clone_size: .; d_call: .; cdr3_nt: TGCGCCAGCAGCTTGGACGGGGACACCTATGGCTACACCTTC; cdr3_aa: CASSLDGDTYGYTF
v_call: TRBV19; j_call: TRBJ2-2; clone_size: .; d_call: TRBD2; cdr3_nt: TGTGCCAGTAGTACGGGACTAGCGGGGGTGAACACCGGGGAGCTGTTTTTT; cdr3_aa: CASSTGLAGVNTGELFF